A single sample is the source of the 18 T cell receptor beta chains below, sequenced in a study of shared clonotypes between healthy human individuals. Clones were read by immunoSEQ multiplex PCR, and TCRdb kept only the in-frame ones, dropping some. This table holds roughly 450,000 clones, about four fifths found once. The sample consisted of PBMCs. All receptors derive from a woman between 40 and 55 years old in good health. Some clones in this sample may be carry-over from other donors' samples.

CDR3 amino acids: CASSTDRQTGNTIYF. The CDR3 DNA sequence: TGTGCCAGTAGTACTGACAGGCAGACTGGAAACACCATATATTTT. This chain joins TRBV19 and TRBJ1-3, with D tentatively TRBD1 (6 bases). V was pared by 4 bases and J by 2 bases, with 12 bases between. The CDR3 runs to 15 residues. Germline CDR1 LNHDA, CDR2 SQIVND (reference sequence).

V is TRBV5-6 and J is TRBJ1-3, with TRBD1 matching 7 bases. Germline assignment: CDR1 SGHDT and CDR2 YYEEEE. The CDR3 extends over 17 amino acids. Unmatched junction bases numbered 14, after V lost 4 bases and J lost 4 bases. Here the CDR3 DNA reads TGTGCCAGCAGCATCCCCGGGACAGCTCTCTCAGGAAACACCATATATTTT. Translation gives CASSIPGTALSGNTIYF.

The genes are TRBV5-8 and TRBJ1-4; D unresolved. Trimming left V 0 bases short and J 2 bases short, with 20 bases between. CDR1 and CDR2 from the germline V gene are SGHTS and YDEGEE. The CDR3 has 19 residues. CDR3 sequence reads: CASSLEVWSGSGTNEKLFF. CDR3 sequence (DNA): TGTGCCAGCAGCTTGGAGGTCTGGTCGGGGTCGGGGACTAATGAAAAACTGTTTTTT.

The chain employs TRBV9 and TRBJ2-2; D perhaps matches TRBD1 (6 bases). Trimming cost V 5 bases and J 3 bases, with 11 bases left between them. The CDR3 is 14 amino acids. CDR1 and CDR2 (germline): SGDLS, YYNGEE. The CDR3 DNA follows: TGTGCCAGCAGTGACAGGCCGCACACCGGGGAGCTGTTTTTT. Translating it yields CASSDRPHTGELFF.

This clone was counted a few times. This chain links TRBV4-3 with TRBJ2-3, with TRBD2 matching over 7 bases. Germline CDR1 is LGHNA and CDR2 is YSLEER. Germline trimming cut 5 bases from V and 4 bases from J; bases unmatched to any gene: 12. The CDR3 spans 16 residues. CDR3 amino acids: CASSKNGGGIPDTQYF. CDR3 coding DNA: TGCGCCAGCAGCAAAAACGGGGGAGGGATCCCAGATACGCAGTATTTT.

This rearrangement joins TRBV18 to TRBJ1-1; 12 bases match TRBD1. Looked up from germline, CDR1 is KGHSH and CDR2 is LQKENI. The CDR3 extends over 16 amino acids. V was pared by 3 bases and J by 1 base, with 3 bases of the junction left unmatched. CDR3 DNA: TGTGCCAGCTCACCGGGACAGGGGGCATCGAACACTGAAGCTTTCTTT. Residues: CASSPGQGASNTEAFF.

This clone came up many times. CDR3 sequence (DNA): TGTGCCAGCAGCCCGGACAGCCTCTATGGCTACACCTTC. This gives the protein CASSPDSLYGYTF. This chain uses TRBV5-5 with TRBJ1-2; D might be TRBD1 (6 bases). Trimming took 4 bases from V and 4 from J, leaving 11 bases between them. CDR1 and CDR2 from the germline V gene are SGHKS and YYEKEE (reference sequence). The CDR3 runs to 13 residues.

This clone was seen a few times. This chain links TRBV7-2 with TRBJ2-7; D may be TRBD2 (5 bases). Trimming pared 0 bases from V and 3 bases from J, leaving 12 bases between. The length of the CDR3 is 15 residues. Germline loops: CDR1 SGHTA, CDR2 FQGNSA. The CDR3 region is CASSLARTPGYEQYF. The CDR3 region has the DNA TGTGCCAGCAGCTTAGCGCGGACTCCGGGCTACGAGCAGTACTTC.

The J gene is TRBJ2-7, the V gene TRBV29-1; D call uncertain. Germline assignment: CDR1 SQVTM and CDR2 ANQGSEA. This CDR3 has 10 residues. The germline V and J ends were trimmed by 1 base and 6 bases, with 4 bases remaining between them. The CDR3 is CSVEAIEQYF. CDR3 sequence (DNA): TGCAGCGTTGAAGCCATCGAGCAGTACTTC.

In its sample, this clone was seen a few times. The chain uses TRBV10-3 and TRBJ2-1; D gene uncertain. V shed 4 bases and J shed 8 bases, with 9 bases lying between them. CDR1 is ENHRY, CDR2 SYGVKD, per germline. This CDR3 has 12 amino acids. DNA for the CDR3: TGTGCCATCAGTGTTGTGGGGTATGAGCAGTTCTTC. It specifies CAISVVGYEQFF.

V is TRBV6-4 and J is TRBJ2-6; perhaps TRBD2 as D (6 bases). From germline, CDR1 is MRHNA and CDR2 SNTAGT. This CDR3 is built from 17 residues. Trimming shortened V by 8 bases and J by 1 base, and 18 bases separated the two germline ends. Here the CDR3 reads CASSSGMGGSGANVLTF. CDR3 in DNA: TGTGCCAGCTCCTCAGGGATGGGGGGTTCTGGGGCCAACGTCCTGACTTTC.

This chain links TRBV5-4 with TRBJ2-5; D is perhaps TRBD2 (5 bases). Trimming stripped 0 bases from V and 5 bases from J, with 8 bases between. The CDR3 is 13 amino acids. Germline CDR1 reads SGHNT; CDR2 reads YYREEE (reference sequence). CDR3 coding DNA: TGTGCCAGCAGCTTGGTGCCGGGGGAGACCCAGTACTTC. Residues: CASSLVPGETQYF.

The chain has TRBV11-2 and TRBJ2-7; either TRBD1 or TRBD2 may supply D (6 bases each). Trimming cost V 5 bases and J 0 bases, with 17 bases left between them. CDR3 size: 16 residues. Looked up from germline, CDR1 is SGHAT and CDR2 is FQNNGV. This chain's CDR3 is CASSRRGGPSSYEQYF. The CDR3 DNA follows: TGTGCCAGCAGCCGCCGTGGGGGGCCGAGCTCCTACGAGCAGTACTTC.

The chain is built from TRBV14 and TRBJ1-4; D is ambiguous. CDR3 length: 17 residues. Germline lookup yields CDR1 SGHDN and CDR2 FVKESK. Deletions cut 3 bases from V and 8 bases from J, with 22 bases between. CDR3 loop: CASSHYPAGVGREKLFF. Written as DNA, the CDR3 is TGTGCCAGCAGCCATTACCCGGCCGGCGTAGGAAGGGAAAAACTGTTTTTT.

The rearrangement uses TRBV10-3 and TRBJ1-2; D ambiguous. The germline V gene encodes CDR1 ENHRY and CDR2 SYGVKD. V was shortened by 0 bases and J by 8 bases, with 7 bases between the two germline ends. The CDR3 contains 12 residues. CDR3 protein: CAISESDQGYTF. The CDR3 nucleotides are TGTGCCATCAGTGAGTCAGACCAGGGCTACACCTTC.

This chain uses TRBV28 with TRBJ1-3; 9 positions agree with TRBD1. Germline CDR1 reads MDHEN; CDR2 reads SYDVKM. V shed 2 bases, J shed 2 bases, and the junction held 4 bases outside the gene matches. The CDR3 totals 16 residues. CDR3 DNA sequence: TGTGCCAGCAGTTTACCGGACAGGGGAGCTGGAAACACCATATATTTT. Translating gives CASSLPDRGAGNTIYF.

The CDR3 DNA sequence: TGTGCCAGTACCTTGGACAGGGCGGGCACCGGGGAGCTGTTTTTT. This gives the protein CASTLDRAGTGELFF. V is TRBV19 and J is TRBJ2-2, with 8 nucleotides matching TRBD1. The CDR3 is made up of 15 amino acids. Germline assignment: CDR1 LNHDA and CDR2 SQIVND (reference sequence). The V and J ends lost 7 bases and 4 bases, in that order; junction bases with no gene match: 8.

This sequence joins TRBV7-2 and TRBJ1-1, with a possible D match to TRBD1 (5 bases). V dropped 2 bases and J dropped 0 bases, with 13 bases sitting between them. Germline V gives CDR1 SGHTA, CDR2 FQGNSA. The CDR3 sequence is 16 residues long. For the CDR3, the DNA is TGTGCCAGCAGCTTATCGGGGGGGTTCATGAACACTGAAGCTTTCTTT. It specifies CASSLSGGFMNTEAFF.